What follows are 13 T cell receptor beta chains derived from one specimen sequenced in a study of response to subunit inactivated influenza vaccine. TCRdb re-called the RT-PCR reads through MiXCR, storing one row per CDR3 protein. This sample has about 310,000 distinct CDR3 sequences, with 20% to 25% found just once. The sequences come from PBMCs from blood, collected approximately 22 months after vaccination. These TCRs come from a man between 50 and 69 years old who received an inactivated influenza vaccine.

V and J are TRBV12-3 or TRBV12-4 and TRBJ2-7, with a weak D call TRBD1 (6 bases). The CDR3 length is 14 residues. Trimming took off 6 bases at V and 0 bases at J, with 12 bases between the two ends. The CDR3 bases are TGTGCCAGCAGCAAGGGGACAAGCTCCTACGAGCAGTACTTC. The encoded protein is CASSKGTSSYEQYF.

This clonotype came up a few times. The CDR3 protein is CSAKQGLHGYTF. In DNA form, the CDR3 reads TGCAGTGCTAAACAGGGCCTCCATGGCTACACCTTC. The chain employs TRBV20-1 and TRBJ1-2; possibly TRBD1 for D (6 bases). The CDR3 extends over 12 amino acids. The ends were cut back, 4 bases at V and 6 bases at J, with 12 bases in the middle. Germline assignment: CDR1 DFQATT and CDR2 SNEGSKA (reference sequence).

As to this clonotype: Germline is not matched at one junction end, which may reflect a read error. CDR3 sequence: CASSQRTGVSNQRQHF. Here the CDR3 DNA reads TGTGCCAGCAGCCAACGGACAGGAGTAAGCAATCAGCGCCAGCATTTT. This sequence joins TRBV6-1 and TRBJ1-5; TRBD1 matches at 7 bases. Germline CDR1 MNHNS, CDR2 SASEGT. The CDR3 covers 16 residues.

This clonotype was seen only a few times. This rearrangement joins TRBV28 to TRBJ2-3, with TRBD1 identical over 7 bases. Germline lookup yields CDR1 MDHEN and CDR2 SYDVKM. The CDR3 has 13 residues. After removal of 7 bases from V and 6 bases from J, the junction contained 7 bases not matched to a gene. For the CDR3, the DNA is TGTGCCAGCATGCGGGCCAGGGGGGATACGCAGTATTTT. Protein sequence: CASMRARGDTQYF.

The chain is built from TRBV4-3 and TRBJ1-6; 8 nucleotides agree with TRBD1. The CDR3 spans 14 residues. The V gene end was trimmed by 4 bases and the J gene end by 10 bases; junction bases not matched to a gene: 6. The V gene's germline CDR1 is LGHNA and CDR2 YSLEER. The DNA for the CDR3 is TGCGCCAGCAGCCGGGACAGGTTGGGATCACCCCTCCACTTT. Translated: CASSRDRLGSPLHF.

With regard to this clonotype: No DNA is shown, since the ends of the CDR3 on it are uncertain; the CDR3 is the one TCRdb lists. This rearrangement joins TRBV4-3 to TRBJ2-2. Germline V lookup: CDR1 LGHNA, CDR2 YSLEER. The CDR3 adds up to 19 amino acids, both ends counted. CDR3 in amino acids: CASSQDLWQHNANTGELFF.

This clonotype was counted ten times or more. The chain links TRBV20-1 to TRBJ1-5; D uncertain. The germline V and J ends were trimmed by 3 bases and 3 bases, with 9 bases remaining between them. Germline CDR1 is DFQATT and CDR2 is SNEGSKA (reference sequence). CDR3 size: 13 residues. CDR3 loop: CSARENSNQPQHF. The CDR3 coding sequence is TGCAGTGCTAGGGAGAACTCCAATCAGCCCCAGCATTTT.

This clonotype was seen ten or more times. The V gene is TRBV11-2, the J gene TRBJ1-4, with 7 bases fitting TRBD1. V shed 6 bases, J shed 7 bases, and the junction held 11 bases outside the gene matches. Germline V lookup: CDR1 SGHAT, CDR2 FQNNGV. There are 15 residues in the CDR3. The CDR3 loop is CASRETGAEVEKLFF. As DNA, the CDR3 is TGTGCCAGCAGGGAAACAGGGGCGGAGGTTGAAAAACTGTTTTTT. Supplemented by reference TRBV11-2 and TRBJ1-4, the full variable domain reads EAGVAQSPRYKIIEKRQSVAFWCNPISGHATLYWYQQILGQGPKLLIQFQNNGVVDDSQLPKDRFSAERLKGVDSTLKIQPAKLEDSAVYLCASRETGAEVEKLFFGSGTQLSVL.

In nucleotides, the CDR3 is TGTGCCAGCAGTTACTCGGTCCGGGGAGAGCAGTACTTC. Its protein is CASSYSVRGEQYF. The genes are TRBV6-5 and TRBJ2-7; perhaps TRBD2 as D (5 bases). The CDR3 totals 13 residues. The ends were cut back, 0 bases at V and 7 bases at J, with 10 bases in the middle. Per germline, CDR1 MNHEY and CDR2 SVGAGI.

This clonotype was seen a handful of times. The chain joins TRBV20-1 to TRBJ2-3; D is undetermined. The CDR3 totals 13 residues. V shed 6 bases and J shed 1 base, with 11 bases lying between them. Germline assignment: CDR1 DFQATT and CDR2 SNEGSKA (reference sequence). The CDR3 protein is CSAVGGGTDTQYF. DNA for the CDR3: TGCAGTGCAGTCGGCGGAGGCACAGATACGCAGTATTTT.

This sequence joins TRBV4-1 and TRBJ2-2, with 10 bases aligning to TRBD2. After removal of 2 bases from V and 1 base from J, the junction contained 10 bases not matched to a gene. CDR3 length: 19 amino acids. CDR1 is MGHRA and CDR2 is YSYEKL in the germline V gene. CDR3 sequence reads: CASSQPRLAGPLNTGELFF. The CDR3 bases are TGCGCCAGCAGCCAACCCCGACTAGCGGGCCCTCTGAACACCGGGGAGCTGTTTTTT.

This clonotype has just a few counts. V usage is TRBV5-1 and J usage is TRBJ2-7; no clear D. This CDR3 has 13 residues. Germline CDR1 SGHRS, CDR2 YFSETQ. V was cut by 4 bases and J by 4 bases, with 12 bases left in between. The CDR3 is CASSPGGVYEQYF. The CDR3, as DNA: TGCGCCAGCAGCCCCGGTGGAGTTTACGAGCAGTACTTC.

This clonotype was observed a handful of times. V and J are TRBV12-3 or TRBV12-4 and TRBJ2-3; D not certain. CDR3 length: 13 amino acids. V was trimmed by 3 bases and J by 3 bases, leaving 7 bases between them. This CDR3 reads CASSFYRTDTQYF. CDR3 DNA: TGTGCCAGCAGTTTTTACCGTACAGATACGCAGTATTTT.